This is a list of T cell receptor beta chains from one sample in a study of blood T cell repertoires in COVID-19. The method was immunoSEQ multiplex PCR; TCRdb's version includes in-frame clones alone and lacks a portion of them. The sample records under 450,000 clones, about 88% being singletons. Sequencing was done on a sample of peripheral blood. Source of these receptors: a woman in her sixties or seventies with COVID-19, enrolled during active disease. Each CDR3 is given with its conserved first and last residue. A D gene is named only where the DNA matches it firmly. Part of the rows lack a size; the others show once, few, many or a class for expanded clones.

clone_size	d_call	v_call	j_call	cdr3_aa	cdr3_nt
.	.	TRBV10-3	TRBJ1-5	CAISVAGEGQPQHF	TGTGCCATCAGTGTGGCAGGGGAAGGTCAGCCCCAGCATTTT
.	TRBD1	TRBV20-1	TRBJ1-1	CSASSGTGGSKAFF	TGCAGTGCTAGTAGTGGGACAGGGGGTTCTAAAGCTTTCTTT
.	.	TRBV25-1	TRBJ1-2	CASSDTQGPNYGYTF	TGTGCCAGCAGTGATACGCAGGGCCCTAACTATGGCTACACCTTC
.	TRBD1	TRBV11-2	TRBJ1-6	CASRGYDRDNSPLHF	TGTGCCAGCAGGGGGTATGACAGGGATAATTCACCCCTCCACTTT
.	TRBD2	TRBV13	TRBJ2-7	CASSLVRGGLYEQYF	TGTGCCAGCAGCTTAGTCCGGGGGGGCCTCTACGAGCAGTACTTC
.	TRBD1	TRBV4-3	TRBJ1-3	CASSRTGGSGNTIYF	TGCGCCAGCAGCCGGACAGGGGGCTCTGGAAACACCATATATTTT
few	TRBD2	TRBV10-3	TRBJ2-1	CAISGTSGGSLDEQFF	TGTGCCATCAGTGGGACTAGCGGGGGCTCGTTAGATGAGCAGTTCTTC
once	.	TRBV27	TRBJ2-7	CASSSGIYWEQYF	TGTGCCAGCAGTTCGGGGATCTATTGGGAGCAGTACTTC
.	.	TRBV5-1	TRBJ2-2	CASSLGGAQRELFF	TGCGCCAGCAGCTTAGGGGGGGCTCAACGGGAGCTGTTTTTT
.	.	TRBV7-6	TRBJ2-1	CASSPLGHFSGGPAYNEQFF	TGTGCCAGCAGCCCATTGGGGCACTTCTCGGGGGGCCCCGCCTACAATGAGCAGTTCTTC
.	.	TRBV30	TRBJ1-4	CAWSYSGFQEKLFF	TGTGCCTGGAGTTATTCAGGGTTTCAAGAAAAACTGTTTTTT
.	.	TRBV19	TRBJ1-1	CASTTGWGRTEAFF	TGTGCCAGTACGACAGGTTGGGGGAGAACTGAAGCTTTCTTT
.	.	TRBV3-1/TRBV3-2	TRBJ1-4	CASSYSDSNEKLFF	TGTGCCAGCAGCTACTCTGACAGTAATGAAAAACTGTTTTTT
.	TRBD1	TRBV27	TRBJ1-1	CASSVTGHTEAFF	TGTGCCAGCAGTGTGACAGGGCACACTGAAGCTTTCTTT
.	.	TRBV5-4	TRBJ2-5	CASSLAHSGETQYF	TGTGCCAGCAGCCTTGCCCACAGCGGAGAGACCCAGTACTTC
.	.	TRBV30	TRBJ1-1	CAWSVHRVNTEAFF	TGTGCCTGGAGTGTACACAGGGTGAACACTGAAGCTTTCTTT
.	TRBD1	TRBV30	TRBJ2-7	CAWSVFRGYEQYF	TGTGCCTGGAGTGTGTTCAGGGGGTACGAGCAGTACTTC
.	.	TRBV30	TRBJ1-1	CAWSEGMNTEAFF	TGTGCCTGGAGTGAGGGGATGAACACTGAAGCTTTCTTT
.	TRBD1	TRBV29-1	TRBJ1-6	CSATTGGNSPLHF	TGCAGCGCAACGACAGGGGGAAATTCACCCCTCCACTTT
few	TRBD1	TRBV4-1	TRBJ1-5	CASSHADRSIGQPQHF	TGCGCCAGCAGCCATGCGGACAGGTCAATCGGTCAGCCCCAGCATTTT
few	TRBD1	TRBV12-5	TRBJ1-5	CASGWNRGREPQHF	TGTGCTAGTGGTTGGAACAGGGGTAGAGAGCCCCAGCATTTT
.	TRBD1	TRBV27	TRBJ2-7	CASSLSAGGRIYEQYF	TGTGCCAGCAGTTTATCGGCAGGGGGCAGGATCTACGAGCAGTACTTC
few	.	TRBV20-1	TRBJ1-2	CSASLGYTF	TGCAGTGCTTCTCTTGGCTACACCTTC
.	.	TRBV6-1	TRBJ1-6	CASSERKDSWSPLHF	TGTGCCAGCAGTGAAAGGAAGGACAGCTGGTCACCCCTCCACTTT
.	TRBD2	TRBV27	TRBJ2-7	CASSLKFPGGAMTSYEQYF	TGTGCCAGCAGCCTAAAGTTCCCCGGGGGGGCGATGACTTCCTACGAGCAGTACTTC
few	TRBD2	TRBV5-4	TRBJ2-2	CASHQPGGAGELFF	TGTGCCAGCCATCAGCCCGGGGGGGCGGGGGAGCTGTTTTTT
.	TRBD1	TRBV5-4	TRBJ1-3	CASSSGGTAGNTIYF	TGTGCCAGCAGCTCAGGGGGTACGGCTGGAAACACCATATATTTT
.	.	TRBV11-2	TRBJ2-1	CASSLQGLIINEQFF	TGTGCCAGCAGCTTACAGGGACTCATTATCAATGAGCAGTTCTTC
.	.	TRBV29-1	TRBJ1-1	CSVEFGGWMGAEAFF	TGCAGCGTTGAATTCGGGGGTTGGATGGGGGCTGAAGCTTTCTTT
.	TRBD1	TRBV6-5	TRBJ1-2	CASSYSGTGVGYTF	TGTGCCAGCAGTTACTCCGGGACAGGGGTCGGCTACACCTTC
.	.	TRBV14	TRBJ2-5	CASSQDIAVGTQYF	TGTGCCAGCAGCCAAGATATAGCGGTGGGGACCCAGTACTTC
.	.	TRBV5-6	TRBJ2-6	CASTTRQAGANVLTF	TGTGCCAGCACCACTCGACAGGCCGGGGCCAACGTCCTGACTTTC
.	TRBD2	TRBV7-2	TRBJ2-5	CASNWGGIQETQYF	TGTGCCAGCAACTGGGGGGGTATCCAAGAGACCCAGTACTTC
.	.	TRBV7-3	TRBJ1-2	CASSLMAGDYGYTF	TGTGCCAGCAGCTTAATGGCGGGGGACTATGGCTACACCTTC
once	.	TRBV6-5	TRBJ1-2	CASKAGGYGYTF	TGTGCCAGCAAAGCTGGCGGCTATGGCTACACCTTC
.	.	TRBV11-3	TRBJ1-1	CASSFSQETEAFF	TGTGCCAGCAGCTTTTCACAGGAGACTGAAGCTTTCTTT
.	.	TRBV9	TRBJ2-2	CASSVGQGLGTGELFF	TGTGCCAGCAGCGTAGGGCAGGGGCTGGGCACCGGGGAGCTGTTTTTT
.	TRBD1	TRBV27	TRBJ1-6	CASRLGQGNSPLHF	TGTGCCAGCAGACTCGGACAGGGGAATTCACCCCTCCACTTT
.	.	TRBV2	TRBJ1-4	CASSESGVGEKLFF	TGTGCCAGCAGTGAATCCGGGGTCGGTGAAAAACTGTTTTTT
once	.	TRBV2	TRBJ1-2	CASSPAGGNYGYTF	TGTGCCAGCAGCCCGGCGGGCGGAAACTATGGCTACACCTTC
few	TRBD2	TRBV7-9	TRBJ2-5	CASSLGTSIEAQYF	TGTGCCAGCAGCTTAGGGACTAGCATAGAGGCCCAGTACTTC
once	.	TRBV6-5	TRBJ2-7	CASSYSAKSSYEQYF	TGTGCCAGCAGTTACTCCGCCAAGAGCTCCTACGAGCAGTACTTC
.	.	TRBV5-1	TRBJ1-3	CASSLGGSGNTIYF	TGCGCCAGCAGCTTGGGAGGTTCTGGAAACACCATATATTTT
.	.	TRBV2	TRBJ2-5	CASRLVGNQETQYF	TGTGCCAGCAGACTAGTGGGGAACCAAGAGACCCAGTACTTC
.	TRBD2	TRBV7-9	TRBJ2-7	CASSIAAGGNYEQYF	TGTGCCAGCAGCATAGCGGCGGGGGGGAACTACGAGCAGTACTTC
.	.	TRBV7-2	TRBJ2-5	CASSQSRETQYF	TGTGCCAGCAGCCAGTCCCGCGAGACCCAGTACTTC
.	TRBD1	TRBV5-4	TRBJ2-1	CASSPWDSYNEQFF	TGTGCCAGCAGCCCGTGGGACAGCTACAATGAGCAGTTCTTC
.	.	TRBV18	TRBJ1-1	CASSPEEGRSTEAFF	TGTGCCAGCTCACCAGAGGAGGGACGGAGCACTGAAGCTTTCTTT
once	TRBD1	TRBV13	TRBJ2-7	CASSIGTAYEQYF	TGTGCCAGCAGCATCGGGACAGCCTACGAGCAGTACTTC
few	.	TRBV19	TRBJ1-5	CASKKGGGYQPQHF	TGTGCCAGTAAAAAGGGAGGAGGGTATCAGCCCCAGCATTTT
.	.	TRBV4-1	TRBJ1-2	CASSQLNWTRPLAFYGYTF	TGCGCCAGCAGCCAACTTAATTGGACACGACCACTTGCCTTCTATGGCTACACCTTC
few	.	TRBV7-8	TRBJ1-3	CASSLHNIGNTIYF	TGTGCCAGCAGCTTACACAATATAGGAAACACCATATATTTT
.	.	TRBV29-1	TRBJ1-1	CSATTVLNTEAFF	TGCAGCGCTACGACAGTGTTGAACACTGAAGCTTTCTTT
once	.	TRBV7-3	TRBJ1-3	CASSDRPGNTIYF	TGTGCCAGCTCGGACAGACCTGGAAACACCATATATTTT
few	.	TRBV5-6	TRBJ1-1	CASSSTEITMNTEAFF	TGTGCCAGCAGCTCGACAGAGATTACAATGAACACTGAAGCTTTCTTT